The clone carrying this T cell receptor (beta chain) was observed at least ten times. Its antigen is not known. Germline loops: CDR1 SGHRS, CDR2 YFSETQ. The V and J ends lost 4 bases and 1 base respectively, with 12 bases between them. There are 14 residues in the CDR3. These data come from a study of T cells in Graves' hyperthyroidism and ophthalmopathy. General observations from the study: Among thyroid clonotypes expanded above 0.001, most also appeared in blood.

Thyroid ultrasound and orbital computed tomography, with clinical symptoms and serum thyroxine and TRAb, informed diagnoses. RNA transcripts yielded amplified TCR beta CDR3 regions. HTBI primers drove first-round RT-PCR of the TCR CDR3. TCRdb ran MiXCR on the multiplex PCR reads and lists one entry per CDR3 protein. The repertoire holds around 270,000 distinct CDR3 sequences, with 15% to 20% as singletons. Input material: blood. The chain links TRBV5-1 to TRBJ2-7; maybe TRBD2 (6 bases). The origin of this receptor is a man aged 45 to 65 with Graves' ophthalmopathy. The CDR3 loop is CASSTGTPSYEQYF. The CDR3 region has the DNA TGCGCCAGCAGCACCGGGACTCCTTCCTACGAGCAGTACTTC.